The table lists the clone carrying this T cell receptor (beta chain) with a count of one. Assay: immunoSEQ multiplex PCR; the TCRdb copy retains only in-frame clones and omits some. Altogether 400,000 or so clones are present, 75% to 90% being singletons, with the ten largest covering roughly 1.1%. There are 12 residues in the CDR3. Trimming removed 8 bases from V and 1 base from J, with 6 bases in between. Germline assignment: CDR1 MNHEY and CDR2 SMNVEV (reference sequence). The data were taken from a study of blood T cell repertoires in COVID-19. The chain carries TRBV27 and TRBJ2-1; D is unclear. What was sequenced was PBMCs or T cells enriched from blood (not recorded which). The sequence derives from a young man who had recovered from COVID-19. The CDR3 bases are TGTGCCAGCTCCCAGTCCTACAATGAGCAGTTCTTC. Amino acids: CASSQSYNEQFF.